There are many counts of the clone carrying this TCR beta chain. Indicated time point: newly diagnosed GD, antithyroid drugs for less than 3 months. PBMCs were the source of the RNA used for TCR sequencing. The data stem from a study of regulatory T cells in long-lasting Graves disease. Study summary: Graves' patients who were just diagnosed had used antithyroid drugs for under 3 months.

The germline gives CDR1 MGHDK, CDR2 SYGVNS. This CDR3 is 17 amino acids long. V was clipped by 3 bases and J by 0 bases, with 18 bases between them. HTBI primers from iRepertoire and Arm-PCR of CDR3 regions yielded the TCR beta libraries. One entry per CDR3 protein, called by TCRdb with MiXCR from the multiplex PCR reads. The data show hundreds of thousands of distinct CDR3 sequences, about 13% seen once. Separately, the same data were catalogued under a study of T cells in Graves' hyperthyroidism and ophthalmopathy.

The origin of this receptor is a man aged 25 to 40 with Graves disease. Material: peripheral blood mononuclear cells (PBMCs), obtained at new diagnosis, from a patient treated with antithyroid drugs. The V call is TRBV25-1, the J call TRBJ2-7, with no clear D. For the CDR3, the DNA is TGTGCCAGCAGTGACCAGACTCAGCAACCGAGCTCCTACGAGCAGTACTTC. Encoded protein: CASSDQTQQPSSYEQYF.